One sample yielded the 15 T cell receptor beta chains listed below, sequenced in a study of T cells expressing NK-cell markers. No DNA is given; TCRdb re-called the 5' RACE reads and lists each CDR3 protein once. This listing includes about 460,000 distinct CDR3 sequences. The sequencing input was blood T cells: a sorted CD56 or NKG2C T cell subset, CD4+ or CD8+ T cells, or bulk PBMC T cells (not recorded which). The receptors were sampled from a woman aged 45-60 years in good health.

V and J are TRBV6-5 and TRBJ1-3. CDR1 and CDR2 from the germline V gene are MNHEY and SVGAGI. The CDR3 loop spans 14 amino acids. The CDR3 protein is CASSYRAGGNTIYF.

This chain uses TRBV29-1 with TRBJ2-1; the TCRdb call, TRBD2, lacks DNA for checking. The CDR3 has 14 residues. CDR1 is SQVTM, CDR2 ANQGSEA, per germline. The CDR3 protein is CSVASSESYNEQFF.

The V and J genes are TRBV7-9 and TRBJ2-6. CDR3 length: 15 residues. The germline V gene encodes CDR1 SEHNR and CDR2 FQNEAQ (reference sequence). The CDR3 loop reads CASSKADSQANVLTF.

The V and J genes are TRBV3-1 and TRBJ1-1; with no DNA, the TCRdb D assignment of TRBD1 cannot be verified. Germline V gives CDR1 LGHDT, CDR2 YNNKEL (reference sequence). This CDR3 comprises 16 residues. The CDR3 is CASSQPRGGGNTEAFF. The complete variable domain, with remaining parts taken from reference TRBV3-1 and TRBJ1-1, reads DTAVSQTPKYLVTQMGNDKSIKCEQNLGHDTMYWYKQDSKKFLKIMFSYNNKELIINETVPNRFSPKSPDKAHLNLHINSLELGDSAVYFCASSQPRGGGNTEAFFGQGTRLTVV.

The rearrangement links TRBV4-1 to TRBJ2-7; TCRdb returns TRBD1, unconfirmable since there is no DNA. Germline V gene sequence: CDR1 MGHRA, CDR2 YSYEKL. The CDR3 sequence is 13 residues long. The CDR3 loop is CASSQVTGSEQYF.

This chain connects TRBV24-1 to TRBJ2-1; TCRdb proposes TRBD2, but this gene call is untestable without DNA. CDR1 and CDR2 from the germline V gene are KGHDR and SFDVKD. This CDR3 region has 16 residues. CDR3 sequence reads: CATSELGAGGEGEQFF.

V and J are TRBV5-6 and TRBJ1-2. Germline V gives CDR1 SGHDT, CDR2 YYEEEE. The CDR3 has 18 amino acids. CDR3 sequence reads: CASSPRWGGPAQNYGYTF.

The rearrangement joins TRBV7-8 to TRBJ2-1; TCRdb reports TRBD2, a call that lacks DNA to check it against. This CDR3 contains 16 residues. Germline CDR1 is SGHVS and CDR2 is FQNEAQ. CDR3 in amino acids: CASRLRRAGTYNEQFF.

This chain uses TRBV12-3 or TRBV12-4 with TRBJ1-2; with no DNA, the TCRdb D assignment of TRBD1 cannot be verified. This CDR3 spans 15 amino acids. This CDR3 reads CASSPPAGKNYGYTF.

This chain links TRBV7-2 with TRBJ2-1. Germline CDR1 and CDR2: SGHTA and FQGNSA. The CDR3 totals 13 residues. The CDR3 spells CASSLWTSSEQFF.

The chain recombines TRBV5-1 with TRBJ2-3; TCRdb picks TRBD2, but there is no DNA to check that call. The CDR3 is 18 residues long. CDR1 and CDR2 (germline): SGHRS, YFSETQ. CDR3 region: CASSLMASGRASTDTQYF.

The rearrangement joins TRBV3-1 to TRBJ1-2; TCRdb's D gene call, TRBD1, goes unchecked for lack of DNA. CDR1 is LGHDT, CDR2 YNNKEL, per germline (reference sequence). The CDR3 runs 15 residues. The CDR3 spells CASSLQTGGPGGYTF.

The CDR3 spells CSASSRGRGDEQFF. The chain links TRBV20-1 to TRBJ2-1; TCRdb names TRBD2, which stays unverified in the absence of DNA. CDR1 and CDR2 from the germline V gene are DFQATT and SNEGSKA (reference sequence). CDR3 length equals 14 residues.

The rearrangement uses TRBV5-1 and TRBJ2-1; absent DNA, TCRdb's TRBD1 call cannot be checked. This CDR3 has 15 residues. Germline V gives CDR1 SGHRS, CDR2 YFSETQ. The CDR3 spells CASSFTGTIRAGQFF.

The genes are TRBV11-2 and TRBJ2-7; lacking DNA, the TRBD2 call made by TCRdb goes unchecked. CDR3 size: 13 residues. Germline CDR1 is SGHAT and CDR2 is FQNNGV. The CDR3 reads CASSLGAVYEQYF.